Listed here is a single T cell receptor beta chain. Other DNA sequences from this sample encode an identical CDR3 as well. The data are from a study of blood T cell repertoires in COVID-19. Study-wide context: There were acute and convalescent COVID-19 samples, and they came from the United States, Italy and Spain. The cDNA or gDNA used as material had been derived from T cells, B-cell-depleted T cells, or PBMCs.

V dropped 3 bases and J dropped 4; count of bases not matched to a gene: 2. The CDR3 has 15 amino acids. The germline V gene encodes CDR1 SGHVS and CDR2 FNYEAQ. This table comes from immunoSEQ multiplex PCR, and its TCRdb copy is limited to in-frame clones, with some not included. The sample carries 350,000 to 400,000 clones, roughly 90% recorded once. This rearrangement joins TRBV7-6 to TRBJ1-3, with 11 nucleotides matching TRBD1. The source material was PBMCs or T cells enriched from blood (not recorded which). The TCR was taken from a woman in her thirties who had recovered from COVID-19. This chain's CDR3 is CASSFGQGAGNTIYF. The CDR3 coding sequence is TGTGCCAGCAGCTTCGGACAGGGGGCGGGAAACACCATATATTTT.